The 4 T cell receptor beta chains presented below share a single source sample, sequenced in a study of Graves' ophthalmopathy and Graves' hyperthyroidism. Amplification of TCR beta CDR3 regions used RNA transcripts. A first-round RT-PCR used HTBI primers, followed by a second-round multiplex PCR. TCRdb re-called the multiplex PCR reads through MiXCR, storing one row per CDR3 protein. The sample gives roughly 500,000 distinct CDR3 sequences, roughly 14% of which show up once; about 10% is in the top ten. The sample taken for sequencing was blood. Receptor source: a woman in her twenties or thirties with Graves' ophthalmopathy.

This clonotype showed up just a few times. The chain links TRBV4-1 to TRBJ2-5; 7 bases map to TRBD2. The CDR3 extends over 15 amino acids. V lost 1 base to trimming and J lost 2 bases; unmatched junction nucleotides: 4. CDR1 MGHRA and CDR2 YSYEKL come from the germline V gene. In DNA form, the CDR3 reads TGCGCCAGCAGCCAAGCTTCTAGCGGACAAGAGACCCAGTACTTC. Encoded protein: CASSQASSGQETQYF.

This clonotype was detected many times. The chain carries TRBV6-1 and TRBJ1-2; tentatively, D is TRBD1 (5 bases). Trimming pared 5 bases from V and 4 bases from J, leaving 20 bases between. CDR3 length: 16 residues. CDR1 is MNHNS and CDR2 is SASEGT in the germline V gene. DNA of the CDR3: TGTGCCAGCAGTCGTACCGGGACGGCTGATATCTATGGCTACACCTTC. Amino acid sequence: CASSRTGTADIYGYTF.

CDR3 region: CASIKLRTAQETQYF. CDR3 in DNA: TGTGCCAGCATCAAATTACGTACGGCTCAAGAGACCCAGTACTTC. The chain uses TRBV7-9 and TRBJ2-5; the D is unclear. The CDR3 totals 15 residues. From germline, CDR1 is SEHNR and CDR2 FQNEAQ (reference sequence). V was trimmed by 7 bases and J by 2 bases, leaving 17 bases between them. The entire variable domain, with the rest obtained from reference TRBV7-9 and TRBJ2-5, is as follows: DTGVSQNPRHKITKRGQNVTFRCDPISEHNRLYWYRQTLGQGPEFLTYFQNEAQLEKSRLLSDRFSAERPKGSFSTLEIQRTEQGDSAMYLCASIKLRTAQETQYFGPGTRLLVL.

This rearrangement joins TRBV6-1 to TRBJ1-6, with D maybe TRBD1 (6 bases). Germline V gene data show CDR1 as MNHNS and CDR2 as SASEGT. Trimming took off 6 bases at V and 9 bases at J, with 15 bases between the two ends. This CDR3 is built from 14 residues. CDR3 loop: CASSTSTGPSPLHF. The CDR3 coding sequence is TGTGCCAGCAGCACCTCAACAGGGCCTTCACCCCTCCACTTT.